The clone carrying this T cell receptor (beta chain) occurred a few times. The target antigen is unknown. This CDR3 is 14 amino acids long. Germline CDR1 MNHNS, CDR2 SASEGT. The ends were cut back, 4 bases at V and 1 base at J, with 10 bases in the middle. The data derive from a study of beta chain features in type 1 diabetes. The study's findings and limits: Cells with high TCR expression could be over-represented when cDNA is sequenced. All four CD4+ subsets from Type 1 diabetes patients carried moderately but significantly shorter TCRB CDR3s.

The authors reverse transcribed all of the isolated RNA, so sequencing captured expressed TCRB transcripts. Only in-frame clones appear in the TCRdb table, and some are missing; sequencing was by immunoSEQ multiplex PCR. Found here are hundreds of thousands of clones, around an eighth of them singletons; the top ten hold about 0.02%. This TCR was sampled from a man aged 18 to 35 with type 1 diabetes. The V gene is TRBV6-1, the J gene TRBJ1-1, with D tentatively TRBD1 (5 bases). The sequencing sample was made of naive CD4+ T cells from blood. CDR3 sequence reads: CASSGQRSNTEAFF. The DNA for the CDR3 is TGTGCCAGCAGTGGACAGAGATCGAACACTGAAGCTTTCTTT.